Following are 25 T cell receptor beta chains from one sample sequenced in a study of blood T cell repertoires in COVID-19. Sequencing was performed with immunoSEQ multiplex PCR; in TCRdb, only in-frame clones are kept and a portion is missing. The sample lists around 180,000 clones, approximately 92% occurring once. Sequencing was performed on PBMCs or T cells enriched from blood (not recorded which). The receptor source for this set is a woman aged 40 to 55 with acute COVID-19.

The chain is built from TRBV13 and TRBJ2-5, with TRBD2 as a possible D gene (6 bases). The CDR3 consists of 14 residues. The germline V and J ends were trimmed by 5 bases and 1 base, with 11 bases remaining between them. Germline V gene data show CDR1 as PRHDT and CDR2 as FYEKMQ (reference sequence). The CDR3 is CASSVTGSQETQYF. As DNA, the CDR3 is TGTGCCAGCAGCGTCACCGGGAGCCAAGAGACCCAGTACTTC. The full variable domain, its missing parts supplied by reference TRBV13 and TRBJ2-5, is AAGVIQSPRHLIKEKRETATLKCYPIPRHDTVYWYQQGPGQDPQFLISFYEKMQSDKGSIPDRFSAQQFSDYHSELNMSSLELGDSALYFCASSVTGSQETQYFGPGTRLLVL.

This chain connects TRBV4-3 to TRBJ2-2; TRBD2 matches at 16 bases. CDR1 is LGHNA and CDR2 is YSLEER in the germline V gene. This CDR3 spans 19 amino acids. V gave up 0 bases and J gave up 4 bases; unmatched junction bases: 5. DNA of the CDR3: TGCGCCAGCAGCCAAGATCGGGGACTAGCGGGAGGGCTCACCGGGGAGCTGTTTTTT. It translates to CASSQDRGLAGGLTGELFF.

This sequence joins TRBV5-6 and TRBJ2-3; TRBD2 might be the D (6 bases). V lost 4 bases, J lost 0 bases, and 15 bases lay in between. This CDR3 is built from 16 residues. Germline V gene sequence: CDR1 SGHDT, CDR2 YYEEEE. The CDR3 protein is CASSSLGTPSTDTQYF. In DNA form, the CDR3 reads TGTGCCAGCAGCAGCCTCGGGACTCCTAGCACAGATACGCAGTATTTT.

The rearrangement links TRBV2 to TRBJ1-6; 8 bases fit TRBD1. The CDR3 has 14 residues. Germline V gives CDR1 SNHLY, CDR2 FYNNEI. Trimming at V came to 6 bases and at J to 7 bases, leaving 5 bases not matched to a gene. CDR3 nucleotides: TGTGCCAGCAGAGTGGACAGGGTGAATTCACCCCTCCACTTT. It encodes CASRVDRVNSPLHF.

This chain joins TRBV6-1 and TRBJ2-1, with D perhaps TRBD2 (5 bases). The CDR3 sequence is 17 residues long. CDR1 and CDR2 from the germline V gene are MNHNS and SASEGT. V lost 0 bases and J lost 0, with 12 bases in between. As DNA, the CDR3 is TGTGCCAGCAGTGAAGCCCTAGCCAAGAGCTCCTACAATGAGCAGTTCTTC. Protein sequence: CASSEALAKSSYNEQFF.

V gene TRBV2 combines with J gene TRBJ2-1; 9 positions agree with TRBD1. V lost 5 bases to trimming and J lost 4 bases; unmatched junction nucleotides: 9. CDR3 size: 16 residues. CDR1 is SNHLY, CDR2 FYNNEI, per germline. CDR3 residues: CASSPYGTGRYNEQFF. As DNA, the CDR3 is TGTGCCAGCAGTCCATACGGGACAGGGAGATACAATGAGCAGTTCTTC.

This chain joins TRBV28 and TRBJ2-1; D remains ambiguous. Trimming took 6 bases from V and 0 from J, leaving 15 bases between them. This CDR3 has 16 residues. Germline assignment: CDR1 MDHEN and CDR2 SYDVKM. This CDR3 is CASRPQKPSSYNEQFF. CDR3 sequence (DNA): TGTGCCAGCAGACCTCAAAAACCCAGCTCCTACAATGAGCAGTTCTTC.

In its sample, this clone was seen a few times. The rearrangement uses TRBV29-1 and TRBJ2-2; 10 bases match TRBD1. The V segment lost 7 bases and the J segment 6 bases; nucleotides outside the gene matches: 8. The CDR3 is 14 residues long. Germline loops: CDR1 SQVTM, CDR2 ANQGSEA. CDR3 coding DNA: TGCAGCGGTAGGACAGGGGGTATGGCCGGGGAGCTGTTTTTT. Translating gives CSGRTGGMAGELFF.

V and J are TRBV18 and TRBJ2-3, with 7 bases fitting TRBD1. V shed 3 bases, J shed 4 bases, and the junction held 10 bases outside the gene matches. The germline gives CDR1 KGHSH, CDR2 LQKENI. CDR3 length: 16 residues. The CDR3, as DNA: TGTGCCAGCTCACCTATATCAGGGGGTGGCGCAGATACGCAGTATTTT. Protein product: CASSPISGGGADTQYF.

The rearrangement uses TRBV29-1 and TRBJ1-1, with TRBD1 identical over 7 bases. Germline V gene data show CDR1 as SQVTM and CDR2 as ANQGSEA. CDR3 length equals 14 residues. With V trimmed by 4 bases and J by 3 bases, 8 bases remained unmatched. The CDR3: CSVGTGAPHTEAFF. The CDR3 bases are TGCAGCGTTGGAACAGGGGCCCCCCACACTGAAGCTTTCTTT.

This rearrangement joins TRBV6-6 to TRBJ1-5, with TRBD1 as a possible D gene (5 bases). The V gene lost 5 bases and the J gene lost 2 bases, with 19 bases spanning the gap. In germline, CDR1 is MNHNY, CDR2 SVGAGI (reference sequence). The CDR3 extends over 17 amino acids. DNA of the CDR3: TGTGCCAGCAGTCCGCACCTAAATTCCAGGGGCAATCAGCCCCAGCATTTT. It yields the protein CASSPHLNSRGNQPQHF.

The chain recombines TRBV5-1 with TRBJ2-7, with D possibly TRBD2 on 7 matching bases. The CDR3 covers 16 residues. Between the trimmed V and J ends, which lost 0 bases and 2 bases, there was a span of 15 bases. CDR1 SGHRS and CDR2 YFSETQ come from the germline V gene. This CDR3 is CASSLGVGGGTYEQYF. CDR3 nucleotides: TGCGCCAGCAGCTTGGGGGTCGGCGGGGGCACCTACGAGCAGTACTTC.

The V and J genes are TRBV2 and TRBJ2-4, with TRBD1 matching over 9 bases. Germline CDR1 is SNHLY and CDR2 is FYNNEI. Trimming at V came to 4 bases and at J to 4 bases, leaving 5 bases not matched to a gene. The CDR3 sequence is 15 residues long. DNA for the CDR3: TGTGCCAGCAGTGGGGAGGGGACAGGGAAAAACATTCAGTACTTC. This gives the protein CASSGEGTGKNIQYF.

The chain joins TRBV19 to TRBJ2-7, with 10 bases that match TRBD2. Looked up from germline, CDR1 is LNHDA and CDR2 is SQIVND (reference sequence). J was trimmed by 2 bases and V by 5 bases; bases with no gene match: 6. The CDR3 contains 15 residues. The CDR3 loop is CASSHRTSGAYEQYF. CDR3 nucleotide sequence: TGTGCCAGTAGTCATAGGACTAGCGGAGCCTACGAGCAGTACTTC.

V gene TRBV7-6 combines with J gene TRBJ2-6; D remains ambiguous. The germline V gene has CDR1 SGHVS and CDR2 FNYEAQ. The ends were cut back, 5 bases at V and 1 base at J, with 9 bases in the middle. CDR3 length: 15 amino acids. In DNA form, the CDR3 reads TGTGCCAGCAGCCAGGCAGGATCTGGGGCCAACGTCCTGACTTTC. This gives the protein CASSQAGSGANVLTF.

Remarks on this clone: Other nucleotide sequences from this sample produce the same CDR3. The chain recombines TRBV7-2 with TRBJ2-7; 7 bases match TRBD2. The CDR3 contains 14 residues. Germline CDR1 is SGHTA and CDR2 is FQGNSA. V lost 0 bases to trimming and J lost 1 base; unmatched junction nucleotides: 0. Here the CDR3 DNA reads TGTGCCAGCAGCTTAGCGGGAGGGTCCTACGAGCAGTACTTC. Amino acid sequence: CASSLAGGSYEQYF.

This chain uses TRBV4-1 with TRBJ2-1; maybe TRBD1 (6 bases). V was cut by 1 base and J by 0 bases, with 13 bases left in between. Germline V gene data show CDR1 as MGHRA and CDR2 as YSYEKL. CDR3 length equals 17 residues. The DNA for the CDR3 is TGCGCCAGCAGCCAAGTGAGGGGGAGAGGCTCCTACAATGAGCAGTTCTTC. Its protein product is CASSQVRGRGSYNEQFF.

The chain combines TRBV10-3 with TRBJ2-1; D may be TRBD2 (6 bases). The CDR3 covers 11 residues. Trimming cost V 8 bases and J 6 bases, with 8 bases left between them. Germline V gene sequence: CDR1 ENHRY, CDR2 SYGVKD. The CDR3 DNA is TGTGCCATCGGGGGGAGCAATGAGCAGTTCTTC. It specifies CAIGGSNEQFF.

The rearrangement links TRBV4-1 to TRBJ1-5; tentatively, D is TRBD1 (6 bases). Trimming cost V 2 bases and J 2 bases, with 16 bases left between them. Germline V CDR1 and CDR2: MGHRA, YSYEKL. The CDR3 length is 17 residues. CDR3 amino acids: CASSQTITRGGNQPQHF. In DNA form, the CDR3 reads TGCGCCAGCAGCCAAACCATCACCAGGGGTGGCAATCAGCCCCAGCATTTT.

J is TRBJ1-4 and V is TRBV5-6; D possibly corresponds to TRBD1 (6 bases). Between the trimmed V and J ends, which lost 2 bases and 1 base, there was a span of 12 bases. The CDR3 sequence is 16 residues long. Germline CDR1 reads SGHDT; CDR2 reads YYEEEE. As DNA, the CDR3 is TGTGCCAGCAGCTTTGTCAGGGGAAAAACTAATGAAAAACTGTTTTTT. Translation: CASSFVRGKTNEKLFF.

The gene calls are TRBV29-1 and TRBJ2-7; 8 positions match TRBD1. Trimming took 4 bases from V and 5 from J; bases not matched to a gene: 7. The CDR3 length is 13 residues. CDR1 and CDR2 (germline): SQVTM, ANQGSEA. The CDR3 DNA is TGCAGCGTTGTGCCGGGGACAGGCCACGAGCAGTACTTC. Protein product: CSVVPGTGHEQYF.

The chain joins TRBV14 to TRBJ2-5; D is perhaps TRBD2 (5 bases). The CDR3 extends over 14 amino acids. CDR1 and CDR2 (germline): SGHDN, FVKESK. Trimming pared 3 bases from V and 3 bases from J, leaving 11 bases between. DNA for the CDR3: TGTGCCAGCAGCCAGAAACTAGTTAAAGAGACCCAGTACTTC. Its translation: CASSQKLVKETQYF.

CDR3 coding DNA: TGCGCCAGCAGCTTGGCCGGGATGGATCAGCCCCAGCATTTT. This codes for CASSLAGMDQPQHF. The V and J genes are TRBV5-1 and TRBJ1-5, with D hard to call. V shed 0 bases and J shed 5 bases, with 9 bases lying between them. The CDR3 has 14 residues. CDR1 SGHRS and CDR2 YFSETQ come from the germline V gene.

The chain couples TRBV14 to TRBJ2-3, with a weak D call TRBD1 (5 bases). The CDR3 is 14 amino acids. V lost 2 bases, J lost 4 bases, and 10 bases lay in between. The germline V gene encodes CDR1 SGHDN and CDR2 FVKESK. CDR3 protein: CASSQYLGADTQYF. The CDR3 region has the DNA TGTGCCAGCAGCCAATACCTAGGGGCAGATACGCAGTATTTT.

The V gene is TRBV28, the J gene TRBJ2-3; 12 bases agree with TRBD2. The J segment lost 6 bases and the V segment lost 6 bases, leaving 7 bases of the junction unmatched. Germline V lookup: CDR1 MDHEN, CDR2 SYDVKM. The CDR3 length is 15 residues. The DNA for the CDR3 is TGTGCCAGCAGGTCGACTAGCGGGGGCCCGGATACGCAGTATTTT. Its protein product is CASRSTSGGPDTQYF.